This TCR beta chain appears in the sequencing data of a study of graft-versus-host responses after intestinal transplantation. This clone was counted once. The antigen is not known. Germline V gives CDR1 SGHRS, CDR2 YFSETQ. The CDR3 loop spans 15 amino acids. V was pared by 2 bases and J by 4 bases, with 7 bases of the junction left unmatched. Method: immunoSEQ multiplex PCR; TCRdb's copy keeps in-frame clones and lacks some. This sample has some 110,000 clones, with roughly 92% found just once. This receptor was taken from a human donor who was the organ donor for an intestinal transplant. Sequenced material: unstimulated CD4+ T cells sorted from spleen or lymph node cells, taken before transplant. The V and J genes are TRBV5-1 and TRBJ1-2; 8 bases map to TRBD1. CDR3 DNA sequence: TGCGCCAGCAGCTTAGCCACAGGGGGGGCCTATGGCTACACCTTC. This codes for CASSLATGGAYGYTF.